This entry lists 26 T cell receptor beta chains sequenced from one sample in a study of blood T cells in healthy people across ages. It was with a sample-barcoded 5' primer and a J-beta primer mix that a second PCR of roughly 7 to 12 cycles was run. TCRdb independently ran MiXCR on the 5' RACE reads; one entry per CDR3 protein. Of fewer than 750,000 distinct CDR3 sequences listed, more than 45% were seen once; the top ten hold approximately 15%. Input material: blood. These receptors all come from an elderly woman in good health.

Only a few counts were recorded for this clonotype. J is TRBJ1-3 and V is TRBV12-3 or TRBV12-4; D remains unclear. Trimming shortened V by 4 bases and J by 0 bases, and 10 bases separated the two germline ends. The CDR3 consists of 15 residues. The CDR3 region is CASSSKESSGNTIYF. CDR3 in DNA: TGTGCCAGCAGTTCGAAGGAGAGCTCTGGAAACACCATATATTTT.

The J gene is TRBJ2-1, the V gene TRBV5-1; 9 bases match TRBD2. Per the germline V gene, CDR1 is SGHRS and CDR2 is YFSETQ. The CDR3 consists of 16 residues. V was clipped by 0 bases and J by 5 bases; unmatched bases: 6. Here the CDR3 DNA reads TGCGCCAGCAGCTTGGGACTGACTAGCGGTAACAATGAGCAGTTCTTC. Its protein product is CASSLGLTSGNNEQFF.

This clonotype was counted many times. The chain recombines TRBV6-6 with TRBJ2-1, with 7 bases fitting TRBD2. CDR3 size: 15 residues. The J segment lost 3 bases and the V segment lost 7 bases, leaving 9 bases of the junction unmatched. Germline loops: CDR1 MNHNY, CDR2 SVGAGI (reference sequence). The CDR3 loop reads CASNPTSKIYNEQFF. The CDR3 nucleotides are TGTGCCAGCAACCCGACTAGCAAGATCTACAATGAGCAGTTCTTC.

This clonotype was observed many times. The chain recombines TRBV7-9 with TRBJ2-1; 9 bases align to TRBD1. This CDR3 comprises 17 residues. Germline CDR1 is SEHNR and CDR2 is FQNEAQ (reference sequence). V lost 5 bases to trimming and J lost 5 bases; unmatched junction nucleotides: 13. Here the CDR3 DNA reads TGTGCCAGCAGCACCTCCGTACAGGGGGCTAGTGACAATGAGCAGTTCTTC. Its translation is CASSTSVQGASDNEQFF.

The chain links TRBV6-1 to TRBJ2-3, with 10 bases fitting TRBD2. V gave up 6 bases and J gave up 3 bases; unmatched junction bases: 18. The CDR3 has 19 residues. CDR1 and CDR2 (germline): MNHNS, SASEGT. The CDR3 protein is CASSEPREREGPPTDTQYF. CDR3 nucleotide sequence: TGTGCCAGCAGCGAGCCGCGTGAGCGGGAGGGCCCCCCGACAGATACGCAGTATTTT.

The V and J genes are TRBV20-1 and TRBJ1-1; D gene ambiguous. Between the trimmed V and J ends, which lost 7 bases and 7 bases, there was a span of 16 bases. Germline CDR1 is DFQATT and CDR2 is SNEGSKA (reference sequence). This CDR3 comprises 12 residues. The chain's CDR3 is CSVEGAAVEAFF. DNA of the CDR3: TGCAGTGTGGAGGGCGCGGCGGTTGAAGCTTTCTTT.

The CDR3 DNA reads TGCAGCGTTGACCGACAGACCCGCGGTGAGCAGTACTTC. Translation: CSVDRQTRGEQYF. V gene TRBV29-1 combines with J gene TRBJ2-1; possibly TRBD1 for D (5 bases). Near its end, the DNA agrees better with TRBJ2-7, so the J call may be wrong. Germline V gives CDR1 SQVTM, CDR2 ANQGSEA. The CDR3 is made up of 13 amino acids.

This chain uses TRBV18 with TRBJ1-1; 9 nucleotides agree with TRBD1. With V trimmed by 4 bases and J by 0 bases, 9 bases remained unmatched. Germline loops: CDR1 KGHSH, CDR2 LQKENI. CDR3 size: 17 residues. The CDR3 loop is CASSQPGQGLMNTEAFF. The CDR3 coding sequence is TGTGCCAGCTCACAACCGGGACAGGGCCTTATGAACACTGAAGCTTTCTTT.

This clonotype was observed many times. The chain links TRBV20-1 to TRBJ2-3; no clear D gene. This CDR3 has 14 amino acids. The germline V and J ends were trimmed by 5 bases and 3 bases, with 15 bases remaining between them. Germline values: CDR1 DFQATT, CDR2 SNEGSKA (reference sequence). CDR3 residues: CSAPRTTVTDTQYF. As DNA, the CDR3 is TGCAGTGCTCCCCGGACGACGGTGACAGATACGCAGTATTTT.

This clonotype was seen repeatedly, ten times or more. The rearrangement joins TRBV10-3 to TRBJ2-1; tentatively, D is TRBD1 (6 bases). Germline assignment: CDR1 ENHRY and CDR2 SYGVKD. The CDR3 has 13 residues. V gave up 8 bases and J gave up 0 bases, with 8 bases separating them. The CDR3 bases are TGTGCCATCCAGGACAGCTCCTACAATGAGCAGTTCTTC. As protein: CAIQDSSYNEQFF.

This clonotype was found a few times. The gene calls are TRBV12-3 or TRBV12-4 and TRBJ1-6; D remains ambiguous. Trimming removed 3 bases at V and 14 bases at J, with 11 bases between. The CDR3 has 12 residues. The CDR3: CASSFGSWALHF. CDR3 sequence (DNA): TGTGCCAGCAGTTTTGGGAGTTGGGCCCTCCACTTT.

This clonotype was observed a handful of times. The chain has TRBV5-1 and TRBJ2-2; D not resolved. CDR1 and CDR2 (germline): SGHRS, YFSETQ. Between the trimmed V and J ends, which lost 2 bases and 3 bases, there was a span of 11 bases. This CDR3 comprises 15 residues. CDR3 residues: CASSFGSLDTGELFF. The CDR3 coding sequence is TGCGCCAGCAGCTTCGGTAGCTTGGACACCGGGGAGCTGTTTTTT.

The chain's CDR3 is CASSLHGGELFF. The CDR3, as DNA: TGTGCCAGCAGCTTGCACGGAGGGGAGCTGTTTTTT. This sequence joins TRBV5-5 and TRBJ2-2, with D unclear. This CDR3 is built from 12 residues. CDR1 SGHKS and CDR2 YYEKEE come from the germline V gene (reference sequence). V was clipped by 1 base and J by 8 bases, with 6 bases between them.

The chain has TRBV3-1 and TRBJ2-1; the D gene is possibly TRBD1 (6 bases). With 4 bases removed from V and 3 bases from J, the gap between germline ends came to 16 bases. The CDR3 length is 16 residues. CDR1 and CDR2 from the germline V gene are LGHDT and YNNKEL (reference sequence). In DNA form, the CDR3 reads TGTGCCAGCAGCCGTAAAACAGGGATTATCTACAATGAGCAGTTCTTC. The encoded protein is CASSRKTGIIYNEQFF.

As to this clonotype: One end of the junction varies from germline; a read error may be responsible. The chain has TRBV5-1 and TRBJ2-5, with TRBD1 matching 8 bases. CDR1 is SGHRS, CDR2 YFSETQ, per germline. This CDR3 region has 14 residues. The CDR3 spells CASSLDRVDNEQYF. Written as DNA, the CDR3 is TGTGCCAGCAGCTTGGACAGGGTGGACAATGAGCAGTACTTC.

The rearrangement uses TRBV28 and TRBJ2-3; possible D gene TRBD1, 5 bases. The CDR3 extends over 13 amino acids. The V end was cut by 5 bases, the J end by 5 bases, with 11 bases between. Germline CDR1 is MDHEN and CDR2 is SYDVKM. CDR3 sequence: CASSVPQVDTQYF. Here the CDR3 DNA reads TGTGCCAGCAGTGTCCCACAGGTAGATACGCAGTATTTT.

This clonotype was picked up many times. The chain is built from TRBV7-9 and TRBJ2-1, with D tentatively TRBD2 (5 bases). There are 20 residues in the CDR3. Germline CDR1 and CDR2: SEHNR and FQNEAQ (reference sequence). The V and J ends lost 7 bases and 6 bases respectively, with 34 bases between them. CDR3 amino acids: CASTAWVNKAGGPPRNEQFF. For the CDR3, the DNA is TGTGCCAGCACCGCTTGGGTTAATAAGGCGGGCGGGCCCCCTCGCAATGAGCAGTTCTTC.

V and J are TRBV4-1 and TRBJ1-1; D is ambiguous. V was trimmed by 7 bases and J by 1 base, leaving 13 bases between them. This CDR3 has 14 residues. The germline V gene has CDR1 MGHRA and CDR2 YSYEKL. The CDR3: CASKIGLWNTEAFF. CDR3 bases: TGCGCCAGCAAGATAGGACTTTGGAACACTGAAGCTTTCTTT.

As regards this clonotype: Since a much larger clone is just one base distant, this may be a read error. The gene calls are TRBV20-1 and TRBJ2-1; 8 positions match TRBD1. The J segment lost 4 bases and the V segment lost 5 bases, leaving 7 bases of the junction unmatched. The CDR3 covers 14 residues. The germline gives CDR1 DFQATT, CDR2 SNEGSKA (reference sequence). CDR3 coding DNA: TGCAGTGCTCGAGCCAGGGGGCGATACAATGAGCAGTTCTTC. It encodes CSARARGRYNEQFF.

A note on this clonotype: This may stem from a read error, because a much larger clone lies one nucleotide away. The chain combines TRBV7-2 with TRBJ2-1, with TRBD1 identical over 8 bases. This CDR3 region has 15 residues. The V and J ends lost 3 bases and 6 bases, in that order; junction bases with no gene match: 7. Germline V gene lookup returns CDR1 SGHTA and CDR2 FQGNSA. In nucleotides, the CDR3 is TGTGCCAGCAGCTTGGTGGACAGGGTAGGCAATGAGCAGTTCTTC. This codes for CASSLVDRVGNEQFF.

The CDR3 DNA reads as TGTGCCAGCAGCCTACAGCGGTACGCCTCTGGGGCCAACGTCCTGACTTTC. Protein: CASSLQRYASGANVLTF. The chain is built from TRBV9 and TRBJ2-6; D is perhaps TRBD2 (5 bases). CDR3 length equals 17 residues. Germline V gives CDR1 SGDLS, CDR2 YYNGEE. Trimming took off 4 bases at V and 0 bases at J, with 14 bases between the two ends.

The gene calls are TRBV28 and TRBJ2-7, with a weak D call TRBD2 (5 bases). Trimming pared 3 bases from V and 7 bases from J, leaving 16 bases between. The CDR3 contains 14 residues. Germline V gene sequence: CDR1 MDHEN, CDR2 SYDVKM. The CDR3 DNA reads TGTGCCAGCAGTTTGGTGATGGCTTCGGGAGAGCAGTACTTC. Translation: CASSLVMASGEQYF.

A note on this clonotype: A much larger clonotype is one base distant, so this may be a read error. The chain recombines TRBV2 with TRBJ2-1; D perhaps matches TRBD2 (5 bases). CDR1 SNHLY and CDR2 FYNNEI come from the germline V gene. The CDR3 is 14 residues long. The CDR3 DNA sequence: TGTGCCAGCAATGAACTAGTGGGATACAATGAGCAGTTCTTC. Protein product: CASNELVGYNEQFF.

Concerning this clonotype: A much larger clone sits a single nucleotide away, making a read error possible. This sequence joins TRBV20-1 and TRBJ2-5; D tentatively fits TRBD1 or TRBD2 (7 bases each). Germline V gene lookup returns CDR1 DFQATT and CDR2 SNEGSKA (reference sequence). V shed 5 bases and J shed 9 bases, with 25 bases lying between them. There are 15 residues in the CDR3. The CDR3 is CSAGQTGRIGRAQYF. DNA of the CDR3: TGCAGTGCTGGTCAGACAGGGAGAATTGGGAGGGCCCAGTACTTC.

The rearrangement links TRBV5-5 to TRBJ2-2; 7 nucleotides align to TRBD2. The CDR3 is made up of 15 amino acids. The V gene end was trimmed by 5 bases and the J gene end by 3 bases; junction bases not matched to a gene: 7. CDR1 and CDR2 from the germline V gene are SGHKS and YYEKEE (reference sequence). The CDR3 reads CASSPGDYYTGELFF. In DNA form, the CDR3 reads TGTGCCAGCAGTCCCGGGGACTATTACACCGGGGAGCTGTTTTTT.

A word on this clonotype: A much larger clone lies one base from this, so it may be a read error. The V gene is TRBV27, the J gene TRBJ2-7; D remains ambiguous. The germline CDR1 and CDR2 sequences are MNHEY and SMNVEV (reference sequence). The length of the CDR3 is 14 residues. CDR3 DNA sequence: TGTGCCAGCAGTTTATTAGGAAGCTCCTACGAGCGGTACTTC. Protein sequence: CASSLLGSSYERYF.